The 9 T cell receptor beta chains reported below all come from one sample, sequenced in a study of blood T cell repertoires in COVID-19. Only in-frame clones appear in the TCRdb table, and some are missing; sequencing was by immunoSEQ multiplex PCR. There are tens of thousands of clones in the sample; 72% occur only once, and approximately 51% lies in the top ten. Sequencing input: PBMCs or T cells enriched from blood (not recorded which). The receptors derive from a woman aged 55-70 years who had been exposed to COVID-19.

The rearrangement joins TRBV7-2 to TRBJ1-2, with 7 bases fitting TRBD1. Losses at the gene ends were 5 bases for V and 1 base for J; bases not matched to a gene: 7. The germline CDR1 and CDR2 sequences are SGHTA and FQGNSA. CDR3 length: 15 residues. The CDR3 nucleotides read TGTGCCAGCAGCAAAGGGGGCAGCCTTAACTATGGCTACACCTTC. Translating gives CASSKGGSLNYGYTF.

This chain connects TRBV7-2 to TRBJ2-7; 10 bases agree with TRBD2. The CDR3 extends over 16 amino acids. Germline trimming cut 2 bases from V and 3 bases from J; bases unmatched to any gene: 7. Germline CDR1 SGHTA, CDR2 FQGNSA. This CDR3 reads CASSLRDSGRFYEQYF. The CDR3 DNA is TGTGCCAGCAGCTTACGTGATAGCGGGAGGTTCTACGAGCAGTACTTC.

This chain connects TRBV15 to TRBJ1-2, with 10 bases fitting TRBD1. This CDR3 contains 16 residues. The junction had 6 bases not matched to a gene; V was cut back by 1 base and J by 4 bases. Germline V lookup: CDR1 LNHNV, CDR2 YYDKDF (reference sequence). The CDR3 loop reads CATSRGGTGAAYGYTF. The CDR3 DNA follows: TGTGCCACCAGCAGAGGGGGGACAGGGGCGGCCTATGGCTACACCTTC.

This clone has more than one count but fewer than ten. This same CDR3 is encoded by further DNA sequences in the sample. The chain uses TRBV15 and TRBJ2-7; 8 bases map to TRBD2. Germline V gene sequence: CDR1 LNHNV, CDR2 YYDKDF (reference sequence). Unmatched junction bases numbered 2, after V lost 0 bases and J lost 7 bases. The CDR3 is 13 amino acids. DNA of the CDR3: TGTGCCACCAGCAGAGATCTAGCGGGTGAGCAGTACTTC. Translated, it gives CATSRDLAGEQYF.

The chain's CDR3 is CAWEPTSGGYYEQFF. The CDR3 bases are TGTGCCTGGGAGCCGACTAGCGGGGGGTATTATGAGCAGTTCTTC. The chain joins TRBV30 to TRBJ2-1; 13 bases are shared with TRBD2. V gave up 5 bases and J gave up 8 bases; unmatched junction bases: 9. This CDR3 is built from 15 residues. Germline CDR1 GTSNPN, CDR2 SVGIG (reference sequence).

The V call is TRBV5-1, the J call TRBJ2-1; D gene unclear. There are 15 residues in the CDR3. V lost 4 bases to trimming and J lost 2 bases, with 13 bases between them. CDR1 SGHRS and CDR2 YFSETQ come from the germline V gene. CDR3 residues: CASSTLGAAYNEQFF. In DNA, the CDR3 is TGCGCCAGCAGCACCCTAGGAGCTGCCTACAATGAGCAGTTCTTC.

The chain combines TRBV19 with TRBJ1-1; maybe TRBD1 (5 bases). The CDR3 runs to 16 residues. Trimming took 1 base from V and 2 from J, leaving 14 bases between them. Per germline, CDR1 LNHDA and CDR2 SQIVND (reference sequence). CDR3 protein: CASSIVGMGRNTEAFF. In nucleotides, the CDR3 is TGTGCCAGTAGTATAGTAGGGATGGGGCGAAACACTGAAGCTTTCTTT.

The V call is TRBV7-2, the J call TRBJ2-1; 8 bases line up with TRBD2. The CDR3 has 15 residues. Trimming cost V 0 bases and J 7 bases; bases outside gene matches: 5. Germline V CDR1 and CDR2: SGHTA, FQGNSA. The CDR3 here is CASSLAAGVENEQFF. CDR3 bases: TGTGCCAGCAGCTTAGCAGCGGGAGTAGAAAATGAGCAGTTCTTC.

Only a few counts were recorded for this clone. V and J are TRBV9 and TRBJ1-1; the D gene is possibly TRBD1 (6 bases). The germline V gene has CDR1 SGDLS and CDR2 YYNGEE. Trimming removed 4 bases at V and 10 bases at J, with 14 bases between. This CDR3 is built from 12 residues. In DNA form, the CDR3 reads TGTGCCAGCAGCCCCCAGGGGATCGGAGCTTTCTTT. As protein: CASSPQGIGAFF.